This T cell receptor beta chain was sequenced for a study of cytomegalovirus exposure and HLA in healthy donors. Findings of the study overall: Excluded: some indistinguishable V segments such as TRBV6-2 and TRBV6-3. Looking again later, the authors saw that most CMV-associated TCR beta chains seemed HLA-restricted. An ancestry cluster, one associated with Asian ancestry, reportedly showed fewer N-insertions than the approximately 670-donor mean in a later analysis.

The CDR3 consists of 13 residues. The germline V gene encodes CDR1 MGHDK and CDR2 SYGVNS. The PCR had 60 Vbeta and 13 Jbeta primers. The assay was immunoSEQ multiplex PCR, and TCRdb's table has in-frame clones only and misses some. This listing includes roughly 51,000 clones. On this clone itself: Its antigen is currently unknown.

This sequence was found in a male donor in good health and CMV-seropositive. The rearrangement uses TRBV25-1 and TRBJ2-5; D not certain. The J call may be incorrect, as the DNA end agrees better with TRBJ2-7. Specimen: PBMCs. The CDR3 coding sequence is TGTGCCATACCAGGCCGACCCACCTACGAGCAGTACTTC. It encodes CAIPGRPTYEQYF.